Shown below are 21 T cell receptor beta chains from a single sample sequenced in a study of blood T cell repertoires in COVID-19. The assay was immunoSEQ multiplex PCR, and TCRdb's table has in-frame clones only and misses some. Of over 150,000 clones in the sample, approximately 80% were seen once. The sequencing sample was made of peripheral blood. The receptors here all came from a woman of 80 years or more with acute or convalescent COVID-19.

The gene calls are TRBV5-4 and TRBJ2-1; D uncertain. The CDR3 loop spans 17 amino acids. Between the trimmed V and J ends, which lost 7 bases and 0 bases, there was a span of 20 bases. Per the germline V gene, CDR1 is SGHNT and CDR2 is YYREEE (reference sequence). The CDR3 protein is CASRVGLTQTSYNEQFF. The CDR3 DNA sequence: TGTGCCAGCCGGGTTGGGTTGACCCAAACCTCCTACAATGAGCAGTTCTTC.

This chain links TRBV19 with TRBJ1-1; D perhaps matches TRBD1 (5 bases). The CDR3 runs 16 residues. V lost 1 base, J lost 0 bases, and 12 bases lay in between. Germline V lookup: CDR1 LNHDA, CDR2 SQIVND (reference sequence). In nucleotides, the CDR3 is TGTGCCAGTAGTATAGTAGGGGCTACACTGAACACTGAAGCTTTCTTT. It yields the protein CASSIVGATLNTEAFF.

The genes are TRBV29-1 and TRBJ2-7; D uncertain. V shed 5 bases and J shed 0 bases, with 5 bases lying between them. The CDR3 consists of 11 residues. Germline V gene lookup returns CDR1 SQVTM and CDR2 ANQGSEA. This chain's CDR3 is CSVSSSYEQYF. Written as DNA, the CDR3 is TGCAGCGTTAGTAGCTCCTACGAGCAGTACTTC.

The chain employs TRBV19 and TRBJ1-1, with TRBD1 as a possible D gene (6 bases). Germline CDR1 LNHDA, CDR2 SQIVND (reference sequence). This CDR3 contains 14 residues. With 5 bases removed from V and 4 bases from J, the gap between germline ends came to 14 bases. The CDR3, as DNA: TGTGCCAGTAGTTTATTAGCAGGGGTCACTGAAGCTTTCTTT. This translates into CASSLLAGVTEAFF. The variable domain in full, completed from reference TRBV19 and TRBJ1-1, reads DGGITQSPKYLFRKEGQNVTLSCEQNLNHDAMYWYRQDPGQGLRLIYYSQIVNDFQKGDIAEGYSVSREKKESFPLTVTSAQKNPTAFYLCASSLLAGVTEAFFGQGTRLTVV.

This chain uses TRBV2 with TRBJ2-1, with a tentative D call TRBD2 (5 bases). The CDR3 length is 11 residues. V was trimmed by 6 bases and J by 9 bases, leaving 9 bases between them. CDR1 and CDR2 (germline): SNHLY, FYNNEI. The CDR3 nucleotides read TGTGCCAGCAGAACTAGTTCTGAGCAGTTCTTC. Its protein product is CASRTSSEQFF.

This clone was seen just once. The gene calls are TRBV30 and TRBJ1-2; D is undetermined. CDR1 is GTSNPN and CDR2 is SVGIG in the germline V gene (reference sequence). This CDR3 region has 13 residues. V was shortened by 1 base and J by 7 bases, with 13 bases between the two germline ends. The CDR3 region is CAWSGWGGGGYTF. The DNA for the CDR3 is TGTGCCTGGAGTGGTTGGGGAGGAGGTGGCTACACCTTC.

V is TRBV19 and J is TRBJ2-1; D is perhaps TRBD1 (6 bases). Germline V gene lookup returns CDR1 LNHDA and CDR2 SQIVND (reference sequence). The ends were cut back, 7 bases at V and 4 bases at J, with 23 bases in the middle. The CDR3 extends over 17 amino acids. The CDR3 sequence is CASTTGGGSGIYNEQFF. CDR3 DNA sequence: TGTGCCAGTACCACTGGTGGGGGCTCGGGAATTTACAATGAGCAGTTCTTC. The full variable domain, completed using reference TRBV19 and TRBJ2-1, is DGGITQSPKYLFRKEGQNVTLSCEQNLNHDAMYWYRQDPGQGLRLIYYSQIVNDFQKGDIAEGYSVSREKKESFPLTVTSAQKNPTAFYLCASTTGGGSGIYNEQFFGPGTRLTVL.

J is TRBJ2-7 and V is TRBV7-9; D unresolved. From germline, CDR1 is SEHNR and CDR2 FQNEAQ (reference sequence). This CDR3 comprises 16 residues. The germline V and J ends were trimmed by 6 bases and 4 bases, with 22 bases remaining between them. Here the CDR3 reads CASSPQVGPRPYEQYF. The CDR3 DNA follows: TGTGCCAGCAGTCCCCAGGTAGGCCCGAGACCTTACGAGCAGTACTTC. The full variable domain, with the rest looked up from reference TRBV7-9 and TRBJ2-7, is DTGVSQNPRHKITKRGQNVTFRCDPISEHNRLYWYRQTLGQGPEFLTYFQNEAQLEKSRLLSDRFSAERPKGSFSTLEIQRTEQGDSAMYLCASSPQVGPRPYEQYFGPGTRLTVT.

J is TRBJ1-1 and V is TRBV3-1 (or the pseudogene TRBV3-2); D gene unclear. V was cut by 3 bases and J by 7 bases, with 9 bases left in between. Germline-derived CDR1 and CDR2 are LGHDT and YNNKEL (reference sequence). This CDR3 has 12 amino acids. CDR3 sequence reads: CASSHGLHEAFF. The CDR3 nucleotides are TGTGCCAGCAGCCACGGACTGCATGAAGCTTTCTTT.

This clone was counted only a few times. The chain carries TRBV28 and TRBJ1-2; 7 positions agree with TRBD1. Germline values: CDR1 MDHEN, CDR2 SYDVKM. This CDR3 has 17 amino acids. V shed 6 bases and J 3 bases; nucleotides not matched to a gene: 16. CDR3 nucleotide sequence: TGTGCCAGCAGCTCCATGACAGGGTCGAGGAGGGACTATGGCTACACCTTC. It translates to CASSSMTGSRRDYGYTF.

This clone has just one count. The chain is built from TRBV27 and TRBJ1-6; 7 bases are a match to TRBD1. The CDR3 has 18 residues. V was pared by 5 bases and J by 0 bases, with 10 bases of the junction left unmatched. CDR1 is MNHEY, CDR2 SMNVEV, per germline (reference sequence). The CDR3 sequence is CASSPLGGGGSYNSPLHF. The CDR3 nucleotides read TGTGCCAGCAGTCCCCTAGGAGGGGGCGGCTCCTATAATTCACCCCTCCACTTT.

As DNA, the CDR3 is TGTGCCATCAGGACCGCGGGGGGGATGAACACTGAAGCTTTCTTT. Protein product: CAIRTAGGMNTEAFF. V is TRBV10-3 and J is TRBJ1-1; perhaps TRBD1 as D (5 bases). The ends were cut back, 6 bases at V and 0 bases at J, with 14 bases in the middle. The CDR3 contains 15 residues. In germline, CDR1 is ENHRY, CDR2 SYGVKD.

This sequence joins TRBV29-1 and TRBJ2-1, with TRBD2 as a possible D gene (7 bases). The CDR3 consists of 11 residues. CDR1 SQVTM and CDR2 ANQGSEA come from the germline V gene. V was cut by 7 bases and J by 9 bases, with 13 bases left in between. The chain's CDR3 is CSAGGGSEQFF. CDR3 DNA sequence: TGCAGCGCTGGGGGGGGCAGTGAGCAGTTCTTC.

This clone has a single count. This rearrangement joins TRBV4-3 to TRBJ2-5; TRBD1 matches 9 bases. Trimming took 0 bases from V and 5 from J; bases not matched to a gene: 13. CDR3 size: 18 residues. CDR1 is LGHNA, CDR2 YSLEER, per germline. CDR3 amino acids: CASSQDLVRTGGLETQYF. In DNA form, the CDR3 reads TGCGCCAGCAGCCAAGATCTAGTGAGAACAGGGGGCTTGGAGACCCAGTACTTC.

V is TRBV2 and J is TRBJ2-5, with D perhaps matching TRBD2 (5 bases). The V gene's germline CDR1 is SNHLY and CDR2 FYNNEI. The CDR3 contains 14 residues. Trimming shortened V by 10 bases and J by 2 bases, and 17 bases separated the two germline ends. DNA for the CDR3: TGTGCCACCCTCGGGGTAGCGACACAAGAGACCCAGTACTTC. This translates into CATLGVATQETQYF. Variable domain in full (rest from reference TRBV2 and TRBJ2-5): EPEVTQTPSHQVTQMGQEVILRCVPISNHLYFYWYRQILGQKVEFLVSFYNNEISEKSEIFDDQFSVERPDGSNFTLKIRSTKLEDSAMYFCATLGVATQETQYFGPGTRLLVL.

With respect to this clone: One end of the junction is discordant with germline, which a read error may explain. The gene calls are TRBV27 and TRBJ2-2, with 8 bases lining up with TRBD2. The CDR3 totals 14 residues. Germline V lookup: CDR1 MNHEY, CDR2 SMNVEV (reference sequence). The CDR3 here is CASSLASGGRGAVF. As DNA, the CDR3 is TGTGCCAGCAGTTTAGCGAGCGGGGGCCGGGGAGCTGTTTTT.

This clone was counted only a few times. The chain carries TRBV19 and TRBJ1-5; the D gene is possibly TRBD1 (5 bases). The V gene's germline CDR1 is LNHDA and CDR2 SQIVND (reference sequence). V was clipped by 3 bases and J by 0 bases, with 15 bases between them. The CDR3 loop spans 17 amino acids. DNA of the CDR3: TGTGCCAGTAGTATCAAACGACAGCTCAATAGCAATCAGCCCCAGCATTTT. This encodes CASSIKRQLNSNQPQHF.

The chain combines TRBV6-5 with TRBJ1-1; 7 bases align to TRBD1. V shed 3 bases, J shed 3 bases, and the junction held 10 bases outside the gene matches. The CDR3 runs to 16 residues. Germline V gene lookup returns CDR1 MNHEY and CDR2 SVGAGI. CDR3 residues: CASSYRQGIGYTEAFF. CDR3 DNA: TGTGCCAGCAGTTATAGACAGGGAATCGGGTACACTGAAGCTTTCTTT.

The rearrangement joins TRBV5-1 to TRBJ1-2; D possibly corresponds to TRBD1 (6 bases). The V and J ends lost 4 bases and 8 bases respectively, with 18 bases between them. This CDR3 region has 14 residues. Germline V gene sequence: CDR1 SGHRS, CDR2 YFSETQ. This CDR3 reads CASSRLTGARGYTF. In nucleotides, the CDR3 is TGCGCCAGCAGCCGGCTGACAGGAGCTCGGGGCTACACCTTC.

The rearrangement joins TRBV6-2 or TRBV6-3 to TRBJ2-7, with 7 bases fitting TRBD2. The V gene's germline CDR1 is MNHEY and CDR2 SVGEGT. Trimming removed 7 bases from V and 5 bases from J; junction bases left unmatched: 17. The CDR3 spans 16 residues. This CDR3 is CASTPATAGATHEQYF. CDR3 nucleotide sequence: TGTGCCAGCACCCCGGCGACGGCGGGAGCGACCCACGAGCAGTACTTC.

The rearrangement joins TRBV6-2 or TRBV6-3 to TRBJ1-2; D may be TRBD1 (5 bases). This CDR3 has 15 amino acids. V lost 2 bases, J lost 4 bases, and 14 bases lay in between. Germline-derived CDR1 and CDR2 are MNHEY and SVGEGT. The CDR3 reads CASSYGAGRFYGYTF. The CDR3, as DNA: TGTGCCAGCAGTTACGGGGCCGGCAGGTTCTATGGCTACACCTTC.